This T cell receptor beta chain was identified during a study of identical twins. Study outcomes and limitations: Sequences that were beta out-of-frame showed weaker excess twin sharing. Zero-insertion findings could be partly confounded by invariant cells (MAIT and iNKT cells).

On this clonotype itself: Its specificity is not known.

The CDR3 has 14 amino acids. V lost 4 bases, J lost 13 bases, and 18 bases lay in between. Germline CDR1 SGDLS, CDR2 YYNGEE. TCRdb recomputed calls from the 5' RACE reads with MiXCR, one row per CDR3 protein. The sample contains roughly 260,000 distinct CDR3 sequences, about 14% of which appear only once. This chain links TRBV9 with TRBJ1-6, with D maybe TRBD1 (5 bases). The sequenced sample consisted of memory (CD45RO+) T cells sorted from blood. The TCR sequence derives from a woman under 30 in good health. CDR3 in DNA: TGTGCCAGCAGCCCCGGCAGGGAGCTCATCCCCCTCCACTTT. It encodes CASSPGRELIPLHF.